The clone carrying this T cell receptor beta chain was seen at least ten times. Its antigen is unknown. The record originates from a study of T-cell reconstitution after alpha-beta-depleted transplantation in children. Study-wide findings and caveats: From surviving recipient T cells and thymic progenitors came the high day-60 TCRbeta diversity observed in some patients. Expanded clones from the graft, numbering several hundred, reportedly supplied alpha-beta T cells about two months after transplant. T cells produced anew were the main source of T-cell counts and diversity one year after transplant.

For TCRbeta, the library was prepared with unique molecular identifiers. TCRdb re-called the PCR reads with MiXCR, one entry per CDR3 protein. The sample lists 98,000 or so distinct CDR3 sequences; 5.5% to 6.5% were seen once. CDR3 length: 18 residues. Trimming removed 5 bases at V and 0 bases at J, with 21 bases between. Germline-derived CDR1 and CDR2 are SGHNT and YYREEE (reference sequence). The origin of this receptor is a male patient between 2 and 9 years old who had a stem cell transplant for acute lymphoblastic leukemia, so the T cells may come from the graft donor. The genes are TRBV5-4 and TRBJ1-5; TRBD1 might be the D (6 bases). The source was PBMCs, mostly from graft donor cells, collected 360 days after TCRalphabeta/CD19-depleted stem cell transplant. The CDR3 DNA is TGTGCCAGCAGTCGAGGAGGACAGCTGCTTCATAGCAATCAGCCCCAGCATTTT. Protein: CASSRGGQLLHSNQPQHF.